The clone carrying this T cell receptor beta chain was counted only a few times. Every donor contributed roughly 11 milliliters of peripheral blood by blood draw. These data belong to a study of blood T cells in healthy people across ages. Through a sample-barcoded 5' primer and a J-beta primer mix, a second PCR was run for about 6 to 11 cycles. TCRdb reprocessed the 5' RACE reads via MiXCR and lists one record per CDR3 protein. The data hold fewer than 2 million distinct CDR3 sequences, with about two fifths observed a single time. The sample comprised blood. The sequence was collected from a human donor in good health.

In DNA form, the CDR3 reads TGCAGTGCCACCGGGACTACCAGCACAGATACGCAGTATTTT. It is translated as CSATGTTSTDTQYF. This chain uses TRBV20-1 with TRBJ2-3; 7 bases line up with TRBD2. Germline lookup yields CDR1 DFQATT and CDR2 SNEGSKA (reference sequence). This CDR3 has 14 amino acids. V lost 6 bases to trimming and J lost 0 bases; unmatched junction nucleotides: 6.